There are a few counts of the clone carrying this TCR beta chain. Per the authors' pipeline: From reference gene primer amplification, estimates of nucleated cell counts were derived. Data came from immunoSEQ multiplex PCR; TCRdb stores just in-frame clones and leaves some out. The DNA gave D and trimming, while V, J and clone size come from that table. This sample has some 140,000 clones; around 80% occur once, and the top ten carry approximately 3.6%. This sample is drawn from a study of blood T cell repertoires in COVID-19. Looking at the study overall: Spain, Italy and the United States supplied samples that represented acute and convalescent COVID-19. Sources were T cells, B-cell-depleted T cells, or PBMCs; the material itself was cDNA or gDNA.

V was shortened by 2 bases and J by 5 bases, with 24 bases between the two germline ends. The CDR3 length is 18 residues. Germline V gives CDR1 MDHEN, CDR2 SYDVKM. Input material: peripheral blood. This sequence originates from a man in his sixties with acute or convalescent COVID-19. The chain is built from TRBV28 and TRBJ1-2; D is unclear. The DNA for the CDR3 is TGTGCCAGCAGTTTAGGATCCTTCGGGGTTCGGGCGGGATATGGCTACACCTTC. It yields the protein CASSLGSFGVRAGYGYTF.